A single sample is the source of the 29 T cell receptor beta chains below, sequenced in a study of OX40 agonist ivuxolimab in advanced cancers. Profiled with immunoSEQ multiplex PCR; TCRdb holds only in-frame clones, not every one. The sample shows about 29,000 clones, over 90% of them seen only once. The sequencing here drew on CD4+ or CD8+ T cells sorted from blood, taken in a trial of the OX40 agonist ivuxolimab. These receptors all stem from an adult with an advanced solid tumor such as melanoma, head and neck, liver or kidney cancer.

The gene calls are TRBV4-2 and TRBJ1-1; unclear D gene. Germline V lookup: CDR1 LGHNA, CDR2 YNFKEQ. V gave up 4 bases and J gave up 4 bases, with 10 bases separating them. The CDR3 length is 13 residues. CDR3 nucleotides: TGTGCCAGCAGCCCTCAGAGAGCCACTGAAGCTTTCTTT. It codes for CASSPQRATEAFF.

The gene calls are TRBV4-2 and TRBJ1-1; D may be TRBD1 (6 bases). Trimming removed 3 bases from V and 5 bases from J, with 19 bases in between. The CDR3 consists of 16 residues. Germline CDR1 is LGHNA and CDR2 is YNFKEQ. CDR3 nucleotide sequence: TGTGCCAGCAGCCACTCCAACGAGGGGGAAAGGACTGAAGCTTTCTTT. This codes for CASSHSNEGERTEAFF.

Here the CDR3 reads CASSLNFLGQNEKLFF. The CDR3 coding sequence is TGTGCCAGCAGCTTAAATTTTCTCGGCCAAAATGAAAAACTGTTTTTT. The genes are TRBV7-6 and TRBJ1-4, with D unresolved. CDR3 length: 16 amino acids. CDR1 is SGHVS and CDR2 is FNYEAQ in the germline V gene. V was cut by 2 bases and J by 5 bases, with 15 bases left in between.

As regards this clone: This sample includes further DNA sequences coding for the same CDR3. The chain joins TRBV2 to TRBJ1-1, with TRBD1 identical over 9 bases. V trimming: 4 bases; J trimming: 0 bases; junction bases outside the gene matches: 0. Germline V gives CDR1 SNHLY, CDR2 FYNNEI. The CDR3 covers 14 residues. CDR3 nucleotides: TGTGCCAGCAGTGGGACAGGGGTGAACACTGAAGCTTTCTTT. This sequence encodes CASSGTGVNTEAFF.

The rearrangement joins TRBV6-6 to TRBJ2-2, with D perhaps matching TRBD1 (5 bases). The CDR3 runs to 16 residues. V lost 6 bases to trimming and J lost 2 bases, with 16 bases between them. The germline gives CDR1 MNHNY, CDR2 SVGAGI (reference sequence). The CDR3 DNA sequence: TGTGCCAGCAGCCCCAGGGCAACTATCAACACCGGGGAGCTGTTTTTT. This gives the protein CASSPRATINTGELFF.

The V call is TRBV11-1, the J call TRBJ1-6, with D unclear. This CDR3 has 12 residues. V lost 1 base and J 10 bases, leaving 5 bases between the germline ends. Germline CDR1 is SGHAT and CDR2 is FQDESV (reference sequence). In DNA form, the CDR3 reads TGTGCCAGCAGCTTAGGGCCCTCACCCCTCCACTTT. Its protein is CASSLGPSPLHF.

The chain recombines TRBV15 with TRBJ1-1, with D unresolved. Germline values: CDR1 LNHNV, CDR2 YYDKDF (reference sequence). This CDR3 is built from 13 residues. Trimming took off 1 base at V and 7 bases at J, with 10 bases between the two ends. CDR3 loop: CATSRGPDDEAFF. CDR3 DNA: TGTGCCACCAGCAGAGGCCCGGACGATGAAGCTTTCTTT. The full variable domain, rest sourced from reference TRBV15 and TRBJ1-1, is DAMVIQNPRYQVTQFGKPVTLSCSQTLNHNVMYWYQQKSSQAPKLLFHYYDKDFNNEADTPDNFQSRRPNTSFCFLDIRSPGLGDTAMYLCATSRGPDDEAFFGQGTRLTVV.

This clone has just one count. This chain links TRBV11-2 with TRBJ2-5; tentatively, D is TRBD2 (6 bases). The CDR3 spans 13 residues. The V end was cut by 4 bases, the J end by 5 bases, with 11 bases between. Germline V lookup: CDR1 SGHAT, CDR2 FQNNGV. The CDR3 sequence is CASSSPGGETQYF. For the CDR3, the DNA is TGTGCCAGCAGCTCCCCTGGGGGGGAGACCCAGTACTTC.

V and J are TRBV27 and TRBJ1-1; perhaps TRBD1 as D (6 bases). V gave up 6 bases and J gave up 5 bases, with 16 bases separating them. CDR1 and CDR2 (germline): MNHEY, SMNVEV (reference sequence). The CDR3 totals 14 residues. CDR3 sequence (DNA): TGTGCCAGCAGACTTATAACAGGGAGGACTGAAGCTTTCTTT. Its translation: CASRLITGRTEAFF.

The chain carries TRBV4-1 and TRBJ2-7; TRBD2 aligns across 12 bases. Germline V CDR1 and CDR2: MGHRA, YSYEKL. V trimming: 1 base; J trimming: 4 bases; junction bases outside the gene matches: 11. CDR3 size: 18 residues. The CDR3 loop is CASSQGGLAGGPSYEQYF. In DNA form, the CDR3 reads TGCGCCAGCAGCCAAGGAGGGCTAGCGGGAGGGCCGTCGTACGAGCAGTACTTC.

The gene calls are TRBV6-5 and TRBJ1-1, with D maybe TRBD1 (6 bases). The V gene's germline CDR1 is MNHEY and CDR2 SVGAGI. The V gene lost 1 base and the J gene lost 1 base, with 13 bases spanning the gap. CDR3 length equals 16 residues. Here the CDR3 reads CASSYWGAGGNTEAFF. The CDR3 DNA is TGTGCCAGCAGTTACTGGGGGGCCGGAGGGAACACTGAAGCTTTCTTT.

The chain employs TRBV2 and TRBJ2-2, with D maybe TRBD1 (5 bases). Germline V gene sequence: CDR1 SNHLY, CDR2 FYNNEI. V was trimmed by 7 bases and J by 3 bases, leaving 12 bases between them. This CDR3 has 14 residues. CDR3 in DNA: TGTGCCAGCACCGACAGAAGCTACACCGGGGAGCTGTTTTTT. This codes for CASTDRSYTGELFF.

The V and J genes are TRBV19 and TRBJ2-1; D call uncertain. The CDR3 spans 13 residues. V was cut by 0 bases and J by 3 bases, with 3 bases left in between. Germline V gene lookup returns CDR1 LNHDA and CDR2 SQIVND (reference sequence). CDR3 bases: TGTGCCAGTAGTATAGATCTCTACAATGAGCAGTTCTTC. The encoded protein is CASSIDLYNEQFF.

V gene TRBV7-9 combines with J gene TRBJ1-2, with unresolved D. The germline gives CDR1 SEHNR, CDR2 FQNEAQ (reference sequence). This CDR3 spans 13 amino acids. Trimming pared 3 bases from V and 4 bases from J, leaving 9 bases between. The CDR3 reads CASSFGSLYGYTF. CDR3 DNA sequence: TGTGCCAGCAGCTTCGGTTCCCTCTATGGCTACACCTTC.

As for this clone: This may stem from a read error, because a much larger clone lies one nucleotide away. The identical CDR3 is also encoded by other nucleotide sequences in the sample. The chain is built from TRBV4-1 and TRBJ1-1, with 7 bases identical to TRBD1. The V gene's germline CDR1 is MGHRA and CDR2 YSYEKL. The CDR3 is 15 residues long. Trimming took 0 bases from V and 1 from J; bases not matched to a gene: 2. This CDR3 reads CASSQEGTANTEAFF. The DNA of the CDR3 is TGCGCCAGCAGCCAAGAGGGGACAGCGAACACTGAAGCTTTCTTT.

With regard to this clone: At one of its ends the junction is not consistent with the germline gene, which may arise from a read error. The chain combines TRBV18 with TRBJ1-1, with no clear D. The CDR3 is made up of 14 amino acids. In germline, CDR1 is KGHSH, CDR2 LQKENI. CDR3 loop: CASSPSTKSELRGF. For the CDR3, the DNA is TGTGCCAGCTCACCTTCGACAAAATCGGAGCTACGCGGCTTT.

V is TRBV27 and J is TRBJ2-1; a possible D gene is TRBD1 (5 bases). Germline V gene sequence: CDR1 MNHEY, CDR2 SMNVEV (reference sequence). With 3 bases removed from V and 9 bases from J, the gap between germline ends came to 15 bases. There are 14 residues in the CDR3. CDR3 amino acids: CASSLAGNWGEQFF. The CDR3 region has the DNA TGTGCCAGCAGTTTGGCAGGGAACTGGGGTGAGCAGTTCTTC.

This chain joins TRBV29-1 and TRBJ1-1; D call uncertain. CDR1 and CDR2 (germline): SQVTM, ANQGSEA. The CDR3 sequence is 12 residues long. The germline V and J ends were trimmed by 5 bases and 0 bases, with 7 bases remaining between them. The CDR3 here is CSVPGLNTEAFF. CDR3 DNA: TGCAGCGTTCCAGGCTTGAACACTGAAGCTTTCTTT.

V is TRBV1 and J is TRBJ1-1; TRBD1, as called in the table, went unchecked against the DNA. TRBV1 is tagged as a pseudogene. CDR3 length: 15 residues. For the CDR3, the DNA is TGCGCCAGCAGCCAAGGGGGGCCCGCGAACACTGAAGCTTTCTTT. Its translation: CASSQGGPANTEAFF.

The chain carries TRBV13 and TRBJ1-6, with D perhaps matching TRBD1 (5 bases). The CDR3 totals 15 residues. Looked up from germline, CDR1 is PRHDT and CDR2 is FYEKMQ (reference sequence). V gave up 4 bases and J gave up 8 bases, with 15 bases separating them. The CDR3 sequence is CASSSATGGYSPLHF. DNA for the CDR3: TGTGCCAGCAGCTCAGCCACGGGGGGGTATTCACCCCTCCACTTT.

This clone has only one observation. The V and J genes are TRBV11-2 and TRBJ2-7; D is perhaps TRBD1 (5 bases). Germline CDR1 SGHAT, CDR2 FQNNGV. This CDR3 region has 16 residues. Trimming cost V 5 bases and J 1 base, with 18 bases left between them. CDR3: CASSPLTAKNSYEQYF. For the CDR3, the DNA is TGTGCCAGCAGCCCCCTGACAGCTAAAAATTCCTACGAGCAGTACTTC.

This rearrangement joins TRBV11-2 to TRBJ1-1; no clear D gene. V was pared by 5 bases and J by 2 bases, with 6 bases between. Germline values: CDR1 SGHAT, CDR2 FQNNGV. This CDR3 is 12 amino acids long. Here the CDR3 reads CASSPLNTEAFF. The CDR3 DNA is TGTGCCAGCAGCCCGCTAAACACTGAAGCTTTCTTT.

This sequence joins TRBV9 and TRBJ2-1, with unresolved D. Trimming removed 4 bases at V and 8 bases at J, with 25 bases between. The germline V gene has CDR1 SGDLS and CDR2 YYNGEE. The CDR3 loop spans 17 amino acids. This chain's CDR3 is CASSPPFGHSPGDEQFF. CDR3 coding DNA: TGTGCCAGCAGCCCCCCCTTTGGGCACTCTCCTGGGGATGAGCAGTTCTTC.

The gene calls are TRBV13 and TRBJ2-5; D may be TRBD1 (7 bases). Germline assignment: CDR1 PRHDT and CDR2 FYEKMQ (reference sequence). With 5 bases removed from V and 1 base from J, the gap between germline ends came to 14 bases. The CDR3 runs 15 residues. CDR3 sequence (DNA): TGTGCCAGCAGCACTACCCAGGGGGGCCAAGAGACCCAGTACTTC. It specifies CASSTTQGGQETQYF. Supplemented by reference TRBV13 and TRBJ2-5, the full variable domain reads AAGVIQSPRHLIKEKRETATLKCYPIPRHDTVYWYQQGPGQDPQFLISFYEKMQSDKGSIPDRFSAQQFSDYHSELNMSSLELGDSALYFCASSTTQGGQETQYFGPGTRLLVL.

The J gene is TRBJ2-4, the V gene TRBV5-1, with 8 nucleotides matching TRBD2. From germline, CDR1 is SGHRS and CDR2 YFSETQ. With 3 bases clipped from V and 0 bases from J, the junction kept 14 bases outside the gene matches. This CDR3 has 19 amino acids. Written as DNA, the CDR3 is TGCGCCAGCAGCTCGTGGACTAGCTGGCCAATCTTAGCCAAAAACATTCAGTACTTC. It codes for CASSSWTSWPILAKNIQYF.

The CDR3 loop is CASSQDLPPAGILTDTQYF. The DNA for the CDR3 is TGCGCCAGCAGCCAAGATCTTCCCCCGGCAGGGATACTCACAGATACGCAGTATTTT. The genes are TRBV4-3 and TRBJ2-3; tentative D call: TRBD1 (5 bases). Germline lookup yields CDR1 LGHNA and CDR2 YSLEER. The ends were cut back, 0 bases at V and 2 bases at J, with 21 bases in the middle. The CDR3 is 19 residues long.

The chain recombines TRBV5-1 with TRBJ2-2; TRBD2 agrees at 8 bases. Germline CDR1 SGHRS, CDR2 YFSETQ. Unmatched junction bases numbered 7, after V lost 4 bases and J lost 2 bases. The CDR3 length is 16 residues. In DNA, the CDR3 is TGCGCCAGCAGCATGGGACTAGATGTCAACACCGGGGAGCTGTTTTTT. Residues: CASSMGLDVNTGELFF.

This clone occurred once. CDR3 loop: CASSEGGRFYGYTF. The CDR3 DNA follows: TGTGCCAGCAGTGAAGGGGGGCGGTTCTATGGCTACACCTTC. The J gene is TRBJ1-2, the V gene TRBV6-1; D may be TRBD1 (6 bases). The V gene's germline CDR1 is MNHNS and CDR2 SASEGT. Trimming cost V 1 base and J 4 bases, with 10 bases left between them. This CDR3 comprises 14 residues.

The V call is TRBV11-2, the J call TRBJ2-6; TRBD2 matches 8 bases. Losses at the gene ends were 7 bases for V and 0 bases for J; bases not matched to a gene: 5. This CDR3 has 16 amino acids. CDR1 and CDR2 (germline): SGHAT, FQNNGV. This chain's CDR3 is CASITGGRSGANVLTF. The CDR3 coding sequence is TGTGCCAGCATTACGGGGGGGCGCTCTGGGGCCAACGTCCTGACTTTC. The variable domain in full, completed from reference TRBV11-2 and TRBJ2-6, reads EAGVAQSPRYKIIEKRQSVAFWCNPISGHATLYWYQQILGQGPKLLIQFQNNGVVDDSQLPKDRFSAERLKGVDSTLKIQPAKLEDSAVYLCASITGGRSGANVLTFGAGSRLTVL.